One sample yielded the 14 T cell receptor beta chains listed below, sequenced in a study of lymphopenia after photon versus proton radiotherapy. Sequenced by immunoSEQ multiplex PCR; TCRdb stores in-frame clones only, minus some. The sample yields approximately 29,000 clones, over 75% seen once. The source material was peripheral blood, sampled from a patient treated with proton-based radiotherapy. Receptor source: a woman aged 70-85 years with pancreatic cancer.

V usage is TRBV7-2 and J usage is TRBJ2-7; no clear D. This CDR3 comprises 13 residues. The V gene's germline CDR1 is SGHTA and CDR2 FQGNSA. Trimming cost V 2 bases and J 3 bases, with 8 bases left between them. CDR3 loop: CASSLNLNYEQYF. As DNA, the CDR3 is TGTGCCAGCAGCTTAAATCTTAACTACGAGCAGTACTTC.

The chain links TRBV4-3 to TRBJ2-2; D ambiguous. Trimming pared 0 bases from V and 3 bases from J, leaving 5 bases between. CDR3 size: 14 residues. Germline assignment: CDR1 LGHNA and CDR2 YSLEER. CDR3 sequence reads: CASSQEPDTGELFF. Here the CDR3 DNA reads TGCGCCAGCAGCCAAGAGCCGGACACCGGGGAGCTGTTTTTT.

This clone was observed a handful of times. The chain is built from TRBV19 and TRBJ1-1; D is perhaps TRBD1 (5 bases). Germline V gives CDR1 LNHDA, CDR2 SQIVND (reference sequence). The V and J ends lost 5 bases and 1 base respectively, with 14 bases between them. The CDR3 contains 15 residues. The CDR3 loop reads CASSWGVNRNTEAFF. The DNA of the CDR3 is TGTGCCAGTAGTTGGGGGGTGAATAGGAACACTGAAGCTTTCTTT. Looking up the rest from reference TRBV19 and TRBJ1-1 gives the full variable domain: DGGITQSPKYLFRKEGQNVTLSCEQNLNHDAMYWYRQDPGQGLRLIYYSQIVNDFQKGDIAEGYSVSREKKESFPLTVTSAQKNPTAFYLCASSWGVNRNTEAFFGQGTRLTVV.

About this clone itself: At one end, the junction sequence differs from germline, possibly due to a read error. V gene TRBV7-3 combines with J gene TRBJ2-7; the match to TRBD2 covers 8 bases. The CDR3 is 15 residues long. Germline CDR1 and CDR2: SGHTA and FQGTGA. For the CDR3, the DNA is TGTGCCAGCAGCTTAGGAGCGGGGGACTCCTACGGGCAGTACTTC. Its translation is CASSLGAGDSYGQYF.

This clone was recorded a few times. The CDR3 here is CASSLLGGAGKDTDTQYF. Written as DNA, the CDR3 is TGCGCCAGCAGCTTGCTTGGGGGAGCGGGGAAAGACACAGATACGCAGTATTTT. V and J are TRBV5-1 and TRBJ2-3, with 7 positions matching TRBD2. With V trimmed by 1 base and J by 2 bases, 13 bases remained unmatched. CDR1 is SGHRS, CDR2 YFSETQ, per germline. This CDR3 contains 18 residues.

The rearrangement joins TRBV7-2 to TRBJ1-5; tentative D call: TRBD1 (6 bases). This CDR3 spans 15 amino acids. Trimming pared 1 base from V and 4 bases from J, leaving 11 bases between. Germline-derived CDR1 and CDR2 are SGHTA and FQGNSA. The CDR3: CASSLERGSNQPQHF. CDR3 nucleotide sequence: TGTGCCAGCAGCTTAGAGAGGGGGTCGAATCAGCCCCAGCATTTT.

With respect to this clone: At one end the junction does not follow the germline gene, possibly because of a read error. The DNA of the CDR3 is TGTGCCAGCAGTTTGGACGGGACAGGGATTACCTACGAGCAGTACTTC. It translates to CASSLDGTGITYEQYF. The chain has TRBV5-8 and TRBJ2-7, with 9 bases fitting TRBD1. The CDR3 spans 16 residues. Germline V lookup: CDR1 SGHTS, CDR2 YDEGEE. The full variable domain, rest sourced from reference TRBV5-8 and TRBJ2-7, is EAGVTQSPTHLIKTRGQQATLRCSPISGHTSVYWYQQALGLGLQFLLWYDEGEERNRGNFPPRFSGRQFPNYSSELNVNALELEDSALYLCASSLDGTGITYEQYFGPGTRLTVT.

The chain is built from TRBV7-2 and TRBJ2-7; TRBD1 agrees at 8 bases. Germline values: CDR1 SGHTA, CDR2 FQGNSA. V gave up 3 bases and J gave up 5 bases; unmatched junction bases: 9. The CDR3 has 15 residues. The CDR3 bases are TGTGCCAGCAGCTTTTCCTCTGACAGGGGCCACGAGCAGTACTTC. Its translation is CASSFSSDRGHEQYF.

This chain joins TRBV6-5 and TRBJ1-2, with D unclear. This CDR3 contains 13 residues. V lost 4 bases and J 8 bases, leaving 14 bases between the germline ends. Germline V gene lookup returns CDR1 MNHEY and CDR2 SVGAGI. The chain's CDR3 is CASSSVGLAGYTF. DNA for the CDR3: TGTGCCAGCAGTTCCGTCGGACTCGCCGGCTACACCTTC.

This chain links TRBV27 with TRBJ1-2; D remains unclear. The CDR3 length is 13 residues. V lost 6 bases and J 1 base, leaving 9 bases between the germline ends. Germline loops: CDR1 MNHEY, CDR2 SMNVEV (reference sequence). The CDR3 DNA is TGTGCCAGCAGCACACAGCGTAACTATGGCTACACCTTC. Translation: CASSTQRNYGYTF.

This sequence joins TRBV18 and TRBJ1-1, with D unresolved. The V end was cut by 2 bases, the J end by 1 base, with 8 bases between. Germline V gene data show CDR1 as KGHSH and CDR2 as LQKENI. This CDR3 has 14 amino acids. CDR3 loop: CASSPSPGNTEAFF. CDR3 nucleotide sequence: TGTGCCAGCTCACCAAGTCCGGGGAACACTGAAGCTTTCTTT.

This clone has more than one count but fewer than ten. The rearrangement uses TRBV5-6 and TRBJ2-1, with a weak D call TRBD1 (6 bases). Per germline, CDR1 SGHDT and CDR2 YYEEEE. The V end lost 2 bases, the J end lost 6 bases, and 12 bases lay between the germline ends. CDR3 length equals 14 residues. CDR3 loop: CASSLQGGGNEQFF. The DNA of the CDR3 is TGTGCCAGCAGCTTACAGGGTGGCGGCAATGAGCAGTTCTTC.

V usage is TRBV14 and J usage is TRBJ1-6; possible D gene TRBD1, 6 bases. The germline gives CDR1 SGHDN, CDR2 FVKESK. There are 15 residues in the CDR3. Trimming stripped 0 bases from V and 10 bases from J, with 13 bases between. CDR3 in amino acids: CASSQEQGMGSPLHF. CDR3 in DNA: TGTGCCAGCAGCCAAGAACAGGGTATGGGGTCACCCCTCCACTTT.

This clone has just a few counts. The chain recombines TRBV5-1 with TRBJ1-4, with a tentative D call TRBD1 (5 bases). With 2 bases removed from V and 0 bases from J, the gap between germline ends came to 8 bases. This CDR3 contains 15 residues. Germline V lookup: CDR1 SGHRS, CDR2 YFSETQ. DNA for the CDR3: TGCGCCAGCAGCTTCGGGACTGCAACTAATGAAAAACTGTTTTTT. It yields the protein CASSFGTATNEKLFF.